A single sample gave rise to the 20 T cell receptor beta chains below, sequenced in a study of T-cell reconstitution after alpha-beta-depleted transplantation in children (dated by TCRdb to 2016 to 2018). The treatment or condition label on this specimen signifies: allogeneic hematopoietic cell transplantation with graft depleted of TCRalphabeta T cells and CD19 B cells. Receptors were amplified or captured by PCR. The run used an Illumina HiSeq 2500. TCR library preparation used molecular barcoding, with unique molecular identifiers applied to normalize quantification of the TCRbeta repertoire. TCRdb handled the public reads itself, with Q25 trimming in fastp and clone calling in MiXCR, and kept productive beta chains. One record per CDR3 amino acid sequence lists the most common genes and DNA. The sample table lists about 870,000 distinct CDR3 sequences, 16% of them with a count of one. Of the sample, about 5% falls within the top ten clones.

The sequencing used PBMCs, mostly from graft donor cells, collected 360 days after TCRalphabeta/CD19-depleted stem cell transplant. All receptors come from a male patient younger than 18 who had a stem cell transplant for acute lymphoblastic leukemia, so the T cells may come from the graft donor.

The chain carries TRBV12-3 or TRBV12-4 and TRBJ2-5, with no clear D. This CDR3 comprises 11 residues. V gave up 5 bases and J gave up 7 bases, with 8 bases separating them. CDR3 region: CASSIGRTQYF. The CDR3 DNA is TGTGCCAGCAGTATTGGTCGGACCCAGTACTTC.

V and J are TRBV28 and TRBJ2-7; D gene ambiguous. The CDR3 is made up of 13 amino acids. Germline V gene sequence: CDR1 MDHEN, CDR2 SYDVKM. V was pared by 5 bases and J by 2 bases, with 10 bases between. The CDR3 loop reads CASSRSPPYEQYF. The CDR3 bases are TGTGCCAGCAGTCGATCCCCACCCTACGAGCAGTACTTC. Together with reference TRBV28 and TRBJ2-7, the CDR3 gives the full variable domain: DVKVTQSSRYLVKRTGEKVFLECVQDMDHENMFWYRQDPGLGLRLIYFSYDVKMKEKGDIPEGYSVSREKKERFSLILESASTNQTSMYLCASSRSPPYEQYFGPGTRLTVT.

This clonotype was seen repeatedly, ten times or more. The chain's CDR3 is CASSLLASDEQFF. Written as DNA, the CDR3 is TGTGCCAGCAGCTTACTAGCGTCGGATGAGCAGTTCTTC. The chain recombines TRBV7-9 with TRBJ2-1, with D perhaps matching TRBD2 (6 bases). The germline CDR1 and CDR2 sequences are SEHNR and FQNEAQ (reference sequence). CDR3 length: 13 residues. Trimming removed 2 bases from V and 8 bases from J, with 10 bases in between.

This clonotype was found a few times. This chain uses TRBV27 with TRBJ2-3, with 7 nucleotides matching TRBD1. The CDR3 length is 15 residues. The germline V gene encodes CDR1 MNHEY and CDR2 SMNVEV (reference sequence). V lost 6 bases and J lost 0; bases outside the gene matches: 6. The DNA of the CDR3 is TGTGCCAGCAGCCCCTACAGGGGCAGCACAGATACGCAGTATTTT. Translated: CASSPYRGSTDTQYF.

V usage is TRBV20-1 and J usage is TRBJ2-7, with 12 bases aligning to TRBD2. This CDR3 spans 15 amino acids. Trimming removed 2 bases from V and 0 bases from J; junction bases left unmatched: 2. Germline assignment: CDR1 DFQATT and CDR2 SNEGSKA (reference sequence). CDR3 nucleotide sequence: TGCAGTGCTAGACTAGCGGGAGGGAGCTCCTACGAGCAGTACTTC. Translating it yields CSARLAGGSSYEQYF.

Only a few counts were recorded for this clonotype. The V gene is TRBV15, the J gene TRBJ2-4; maybe TRBD2 (5 bases). The CDR3 covers 13 residues. V was trimmed by 7 bases and J by 0 bases, leaving 7 bases between them. CDR1 is LNHNV, CDR2 YYDKDF, per germline (reference sequence). The CDR3 reads CATKTRAKNIQYF. CDR3 DNA: TGTGCCACCAAAACTAGAGCCAAAAACATTCAGTACTTC. Full variable domain (missing parts from reference TRBV15 and TRBJ2-4): DAMVIQNPRYQVTQFGKPVTLSCSQTLNHNVMYWYQQKSSQAPKLLFHYYDKDFNNEADTPDNFQSRRPNTSFCFLDIRSPGLGDTAMYLCATKTRAKNIQYFGAGTRLSVL.

This chain connects TRBV12-3 or TRBV12-4 to TRBJ2-2, with 8 positions matching TRBD2. Trimming removed 7 bases from V and 5 bases from J; junction bases left unmatched: 6. This CDR3 has 14 residues. The CDR3, as DNA: TGTGCCAGCACCGGGGGGGTTATGACCGGGGAGCTGTTTTTT. Translation gives CASTGGVMTGELFF.

This clonotype has just a few counts. The chain recombines TRBV12-3 or TRBV12-4 with TRBJ2-7; possible D gene TRBD2, 7 bases. Trimming took 2 bases from V and 3 from J, leaving 14 bases between them. This CDR3 spans 15 amino acids. In DNA form, the CDR3 reads TGTGCCAGCAGTTTAAGGGGGGGAATGGGCTACGAGCAGTACTTC. Translation gives CASSLRGGMGYEQYF.

The rearrangement uses TRBV29-1 and TRBJ2-7, with TRBD2 matching 7 bases. CDR3 length: 14 amino acids. J gave up 1 base and V 1 base, and 4 bases lay outside the gene matches. Germline CDR1 and CDR2: SQVTM and ANQGSEA. CDR3 amino acids: CSVEAERESYEQYF. CDR3 DNA: TGCAGCGTTGAAGCAGAGCGGGAATCCTACGAGCAGTACTTC.

This clonotype has more than one count but fewer than ten. The chain uses TRBV4-1 and TRBJ2-2; 10 bases map to TRBD2. Germline values: CDR1 MGHRA, CDR2 YSYEKL. The V segment lost 3 bases and the J segment 5 bases; nucleotides outside the gene matches: 6. This CDR3 has 16 amino acids. The CDR3 loop is CASSQRAGGETGELFF. The DNA of the CDR3 is TGCGCCAGCAGCCAGAGAGCGGGAGGGGAAACCGGGGAGCTGTTTTTT.

The J gene is TRBJ1-1, the V gene TRBV19; D is undetermined. The CDR3 has 12 amino acids. Trimming took 8 bases from V and 4 from J, leaving 11 bases between them. Looked up from germline, CDR1 is LNHDA and CDR2 is SQIVND (reference sequence). The CDR3 sequence is CASSGFSTEAFF. In DNA, the CDR3 is TGTGCCAGTTCGGGCTTCAGCACTGAAGCTTTCTTT.

The chain joins TRBV12-3 or TRBV12-4 to TRBJ2-5, with D uncertain. The CDR3 is 14 amino acids. Trimming took 3 bases from V and 1 from J, leaving 9 bases between them. Written as DNA, the CDR3 is TGTGCCAGCAGTTTTGTAGGAGTCCAAGAGACCCAGTACTTC. This codes for CASSFVGVQETQYF.

This clonotype showed up just a few times. The V gene is TRBV5-8, the J gene TRBJ1-2; D is undetermined. Germline V gene lookup returns CDR1 SGHTS and CDR2 YDEGEE. V lost 7 bases and J lost 3, with 22 bases in between. This CDR3 region has 16 residues. CDR3 loop: CASPWMQDSEHYGYTF. CDR3 DNA: TGTGCCAGCCCCTGGATGCAGGACTCGGAACACTATGGCTACACCTTC.

The gene calls are TRBV4-1 and TRBJ1-1; D is perhaps TRBD1 (5 bases). The ends were cut back, 1 base at V and 0 bases at J, with 21 bases in the middle. This CDR3 has 19 amino acids. Per the germline V gene, CDR1 is MGHRA and CDR2 is YSYEKL. The CDR3 sequence: CASSQARRTWDRMNTEAFF. The CDR3, as DNA: TGCGCCAGCAGCCAAGCCCGGAGGACATGGGACCGTATGAACACTGAAGCTTTCTTT.

At least ten counts were recorded for this clonotype. The genes are TRBV29-1 and TRBJ2-3; D is perhaps TRBD1 or TRBD2 (5 bases each). The CDR3 totals 16 residues. The V end was cut by 7 bases, the J end by 2 bases, with 22 bases between. The germline V gene has CDR1 SQVTM and CDR2 ANQGSEA. The CDR3 DNA follows: TGCAGCGGGGGATTAGGATGGGGGAAGGTCACAGATACGCAGTATTTT. Translation gives CSGGLGWGKVTDTQYF.

The table lists this clonotype with a few counts. The chain recombines TRBV27 with TRBJ1-4; the match to TRBD1 covers 7 bases. This CDR3 contains 15 residues. CDR1 is MNHEY, CDR2 SMNVEV, per germline (reference sequence). With 10 bases clipped from V and 0 bases from J, the junction kept 8 bases outside the gene matches. Here the CDR3 reads CATGTVIATNEKLFF. DNA of the CDR3: TGTGCCACCGGGACAGTAATCGCAACTAATGAAAAACTGTTTTTT.

The chain recombines TRBV20-1 with TRBJ1-5; 8 nucleotides align to TRBD1. Trimming removed 6 bases from V and 3 bases from J; junction bases left unmatched: 4. Germline lookup yields CDR1 DFQATT and CDR2 SNEGSKA (reference sequence). The CDR3 consists of 13 residues. This chain's CDR3 is CSAQTGVNQPQHF. CDR3 nucleotide sequence: TGCAGTGCCCAGACAGGGGTCAATCAGCCCCAGCATTTT.

This clonotype was seen a single time. The chain carries TRBV9 and TRBJ2-7; 8 bases are a match to TRBD1. After removal of 4 bases from V and 7 bases from J, the junction contained 4 bases not matched to a gene. Germline assignment: CDR1 SGDLS and CDR2 YYNGEE. The CDR3 runs to 12 residues. The CDR3 nucleotides are TGTGCCAGCAGCCTGACAGGGGAAGAGCAGTACTTC. Translating gives CASSLTGEEQYF.

This clonotype was found a few times. The CDR3 spells CASSLEMGTNEQYF. DNA for the CDR3: TGTGCCAGCAGCTTGGAGATGGGCACAAACGAGCAGTACTTC. The gene calls are TRBV5-6 and TRBJ2-7; D is unclear. The germline V gene encodes CDR1 SGHDT and CDR2 YYEEEE. V lost 0 bases to trimming and J lost 5 bases, with 12 bases between them. CDR3 length: 14 residues.

This clonotype was seen a few times. J is TRBJ2-2 and V is TRBV5-1, with 13 bases lining up with TRBD2. Germline V gives CDR1 SGHRS, CDR2 YFSETQ. The CDR3 length is 17 residues. V trimming: 5 bases; J trimming: 5 bases; junction bases outside the gene matches: 9. Here the CDR3 reads CASRPPGLAGITGELFF. The CDR3 DNA sequence: TGCGCCAGCAGGCCACCGGGACTAGCGGGAATAACCGGGGAGCTGTTTTTT.